What follows are 20 T cell receptor beta chains derived from one specimen sequenced in a study of control samples from healthy donors and cancer patients. The repertoire was sequenced with immunoSEQ multiplex PCR; TCRdb's copy has only in-frame clones and lacks some. The sample has 75,000 to 100,000 clones; roughly 86% are singletons. The sample comprised blood. The receptors stem from a man aged 55 to 70 in good health.

This clone came up once. The chain links TRBV9 to TRBJ2-7; 9 nucleotides align to TRBD2. The germline gives CDR1 SGDLS, CDR2 YYNGEE. The CDR3 consists of 15 residues. V lost 4 bases, J lost 3 bases, and 8 bases stayed unmatched. CDR3 in amino acids: CASSTDSGGYYEQYF. The CDR3, as DNA: TGTGCCAGCAGCACCGATAGCGGGGGTTACTACGAGCAGTACTTC. Full variable domain (outside the CDR3, taken from reference TRBV9 and TRBJ2-7): DSGVTQTPKHLITATGQRVTLRCSPRSGDLSVYWYQQSLDQGLQFLIQYYNGEERAKGNILERFSAQQFPDLHSELNLSSLELGDSALYFCASSTDSGGYYEQYFGPGTRLTVT.

The V call is TRBV18, the J call TRBJ1-2, with D tentatively TRBD1 (6 bases). V lost 3 bases and J 7 bases, leaving 12 bases between the germline ends. CDR3 length: 13 residues. Germline assignment: CDR1 KGHSH and CDR2 LQKENI. CDR3 amino acids: CASSPAGDSGYTF. In nucleotides, the CDR3 is TGTGCCAGCTCACCGGCAGGGGACTCTGGCTACACCTTC.

The chain has TRBV28 and TRBJ2-3; no firm D call. The V end lost 10 bases, the J end lost 12 bases, and 17 bases lay between the germline ends. This CDR3 has 11 amino acids. The germline V gene encodes CDR1 MDHEN and CDR2 SYDVKM. This CDR3 reads CATGETASQYF. The CDR3 coding sequence is TGTGCCACCGGAGAGACCGCAAGTCAGTATTTT.

The chain is built from TRBV9 and TRBJ2-3; no firm D call. Trimming took off 6 bases at V and 4 bases at J, with 15 bases between the two ends. Germline V gene lookup returns CDR1 SGDLS and CDR2 YYNGEE. This CDR3 region has 14 residues. CDR3 bases: TGTGCCAGCACCCCTGGCCGGGTTTCAGATACGCAGTATTTT. Its protein product is CASTPGRVSDTQYF. Complete variable domain (other parts from reference TRBV9 and TRBJ2-3): DSGVTQTPKHLITATGQRVTLRCSPRSGDLSVYWYQQSLDQGLQFLIQYYNGEERAKGNILERFSAQQFPDLHSELNLSSLELGDSALYFCASTPGRVSDTQYFGPGTRLTVL.

The J gene is TRBJ2-7, the V gene TRBV24-1; D possibly uses TRBD1 or TRBD2 (5 bases each). V lost 5 bases to trimming and J lost 3 bases, with 16 bases between them. In germline, CDR1 is KGHDR, CDR2 SFDVKD. CDR3 size: 15 residues. The CDR3 sequence: CATSGQEDNYYEQYF. The CDR3 DNA reads TGTGCCACCAGTGGTCAGGAGGACAACTACTACGAGCAGTACTTC.

CDR3 protein: CASSLTGLAGGTTGELFF. DNA for the CDR3: TGCGCCAGCAGCTTGACCGGACTAGCGGGGGGGACCACCGGGGAGCTGTTTTTT. This sequence joins TRBV5-1 and TRBJ2-2; 15 nucleotides line up with TRBD2. CDR3 size: 18 residues. V lost 1 base, J lost 4 bases, and 5 bases stayed unmatched. Germline loops: CDR1 SGHRS, CDR2 YFSETQ.

This clone was found once. This chain joins TRBV7-9 and TRBJ2-6, with D possibly being TRBD1 (5 bases). The germline gives CDR1 SEHNR, CDR2 FQNEAQ (reference sequence). The CDR3 sequence is 17 residues long. Trimming pared 2 bases from V and 0 bases from J, leaving 11 bases between. In DNA form, the CDR3 reads TGTGCCAGCAGCTTAATAGGGCAGGGCTCTGGGGCCAACGTCCTGACTTTC. Translated, it gives CASSLIGQGSGANVLTF.

The chain is built from TRBV4-1 and TRBJ2-3, with no clear D. The CDR3 totals 17 residues. The V end was cut by 4 bases, the J end by 0 bases, with 17 bases between. In germline, CDR1 is MGHRA, CDR2 YSYEKL. The CDR3 sequence is CASSLLGMDPSTDTQYF. CDR3 coding DNA: TGCGCCAGCAGCCTCCTAGGCATGGACCCTAGCACAGATACGCAGTATTTT.

The chain joins TRBV7-2 to TRBJ2-2; the D call may be TRBD1 or TRBD2 (6 bases each). Per germline, CDR1 SGHTA and CDR2 FQGNSA. The CDR3 contains 17 residues. V lost 10 bases and J 0 bases, leaving 21 bases between the germline ends. This CDR3 is CAITSTGTPANTGELFF. CDR3 in DNA: TGTGCCATTACCTCCACAGGGACTCCGGCGAACACCGGGGAGCTGTTTTTT.

V is TRBV10-1 and J is TRBJ2-7, with TRBD2 identical over 8 bases. Trimming cost V 8 bases and J 2 bases; bases outside gene matches: 8. The CDR3 totals 14 residues. Looked up from germline, CDR1 is WNHNN and CDR2 is SYGVQD (reference sequence). The CDR3 here is CASSQGTRTYEQYF. The CDR3 nucleotides read TGCGCCAGCTCTCAGGGGACTAGAACCTACGAGCAGTACTTC.

In its sample, this clone was seen once. V is TRBV7-8 and J is TRBJ1-5; 11 nucleotides line up with TRBD1. The CDR3 totals 14 residues. After removal of 4 bases from V and 7 bases from J, the junction contained 3 bases not matched to a gene. CDR1 and CDR2 from the germline V gene are SGHVS and FQNEAQ. The CDR3 loop reads CASSYGDRGQPQHF. DNA of the CDR3: TGTGCCAGCAGCTATGGGGACAGGGGGCAGCCCCAGCATTTT.

This clone was recorded at least ten times. The CDR3 DNA sequence: TGTGCCAGTTTCAGGGGGCTCGACGAGCAGTACTTC. This encodes CASFRGLDEQYF. J is TRBJ2-7 and V is TRBV6-6; TRBD1 matches at 8 bases. The length of the CDR3 is 12 residues. Looked up from germline, CDR1 is MNHNY and CDR2 is SVGAGI (reference sequence). The junction had 6 bases not matched to a gene; V was cut back by 9 bases and J by 5 bases.

The chain recombines TRBV19 with TRBJ2-1; 12 bases are a match to TRBD2. This CDR3 is built from 15 residues. V gave up 5 bases and J gave up 6 bases; unmatched junction bases: 5. Germline CDR1 reads LNHDA; CDR2 reads SQIVND (reference sequence). The CDR3 region is CASSPSGRAVNEQFF. Here the CDR3 DNA reads TGTGCCAGTAGTCCTAGCGGGAGGGCCGTCAATGAGCAGTTCTTC.

The J gene is TRBJ2-5, the V gene TRBV28, with 15 bases identical to TRBD2. With V trimmed by 2 bases and J by 1 base, 5 bases remained unmatched. CDR1 is MDHEN and CDR2 is SYDVKM in the germline V gene. The CDR3 loop spans 18 amino acids. The CDR3 DNA follows: TGTGCCAGCAGTTTACCGGGACTAGCGGGAGGCCTCCAAGAGACCCAGTACTTC. Translated: CASSLPGLAGGLQETQYF.

V usage is TRBV27 and J usage is TRBJ1-6; unclear D gene. Trimming left V 0 bases short and J 0 bases short, with 12 bases between. The length of the CDR3 is 18 residues. Germline V gene data show CDR1 as MNHEY and CDR2 as SMNVEV (reference sequence). The chain's CDR3 is CASSLSAQPGSYNSPLHF. The CDR3 DNA reads TGTGCCAGCAGTTTATCGGCCCAGCCAGGCTCCTATAATTCACCCCTCCACTTT.

The chain is built from TRBV7-3 and TRBJ1-1; D perhaps matches TRBD1 (5 bases). The CDR3 runs 15 residues. Germline lookup yields CDR1 SGHTA and CDR2 FQGTGA. The V end lost 5 bases, the J end lost 3 bases, and 16 bases lay between the germline ends. The CDR3 spells CASSPVGTPHTEAFF. CDR3 in DNA: TGTGCCAGCAGCCCTGTTGGGACTCCACACACTGAAGCTTTCTTT.

The rearrangement uses TRBV28 and TRBJ2-7, with a weak D call TRBD2 (6 bases). V lost 6 bases to trimming and J lost 5 bases, with 17 bases between them. Germline assignment: CDR1 MDHEN and CDR2 SYDVKM. The CDR3 is 14 amino acids. In DNA form, the CDR3 reads TGTGCCAGCAGCTACTCTGGGGGGTTCGACGAGCAGTACTTC. It codes for CASSYSGGFDEQYF.

This chain uses TRBV27 with TRBJ2-1; no clear D. This CDR3 has 11 amino acids. Trimming stripped 4 bases from V and 5 bases from J, with 3 bases between. The germline V gene has CDR1 MNHEY and CDR2 SMNVEV (reference sequence). CDR3 sequence (DNA): TGTGCCAGCAGTTCAAACAATGAGCAGTTCTTC. It translates to CASSSNNEQFF.

This rearrangement joins TRBV5-1 to TRBJ2-1; 11 bases fit TRBD2. This CDR3 spans 15 amino acids. CDR1 is SGHRS, CDR2 YFSETQ, per germline. Trimming removed 4 bases from V and 5 bases from J; junction bases left unmatched: 5. The CDR3, as DNA: TGCGCCAGCAGCCGCGGGACTAGCGGTAACAATGAGCAGTTCTTC. This sequence encodes CASSRGTSGNNEQFF.

The chain carries TRBV7-9 and TRBJ2-5; 7 nucleotides match TRBD2. Germline CDR1 and CDR2: SEHNR and FQNEAQ (reference sequence). CDR3 size: 17 residues. After removal of 4 bases from V and 5 bases from J, the junction contained 16 bases not matched to a gene. CDR3 sequence (DNA): TGTGCCAGCAGCTCCCCCAGGACTAGAGAGGGTTTGGAGACCCAGTACTTC. The encoded protein is CASSSPRTREGLETQYF.